This TCR beta chain was observed in a study of OX40 agonist ivuxolimab in advanced cancers. Background on the study: Dose-escalation cases comprised hepatocellular carcinoma, melanoma, renal cell or head and neck cancer.

Trimming removed 8 bases from V and 1 base from J, with 23 bases in between. This CDR3 is 17 amino acids long. Germline CDR1 and CDR2: SEHNR and FQNEAQ (reference sequence). Findings of the study overall: On average, a greater number of expanded clones characterised CD8+ T cells relative to CD4+.

This clone is labeled as medium-sized. Its antigen remains unidentified. The protocol was immunoSEQ multiplex PCR, while the TCRdb copy is restricted to in-frame clones and leaves out a portion. The sample has around 64,000 clones, about 90% seen once. This receptor was identified in an adult with an advanced solid tumor such as melanoma, head and neck, liver or kidney cancer. Source: CD4+ or CD8+ T cells sorted from blood, taken in a trial of the OX40 agonist ivuxolimab. The V and J genes are TRBV7-9 and TRBJ1-1, with a tentative D call TRBD1 (5 bases). The CDR3 DNA is TGTGCCAGCGACCACACGAAAGACAGTACCGAGAACACTGAAGCTTTCTTT. Encoded protein: CASDHTKDSTENTEAFF.